The rows below give T cell receptor beta chains drawn from one sample of a study of shared clonotypes between healthy human individuals. Profiled with immunoSEQ multiplex PCR; TCRdb holds only in-frame clones, not every one. This sample carries 1,500,000 or so clones, 95% to 97% of them seen once, and the ten largest clones take roughly 1.2%. The sample consisted of naive CD4+ T cells sorted from blood. The receptors come from a young man in good health. Each CDR3 is given with its conserved first and last residue.

TRBV29-1	TRBJ2-2	CSVRYEAGDSTGELFF
TRBV28	TRBJ2-7	CASSLSRDFYEQYF
TRBV6-5	TRBJ2-7	CASSRLWNQDYEQYF
TRBV7-2	TRBJ2-3	CASSSQGSSADTQYF
TRBV28	TRBJ1-5	CASSMVQGMGNQPQHF
TRBV28	TRBJ2-5	CASRTNKGPGETQYF
TRBV6-6	TRBJ2-1	CASSSKNEQFF
TRBV19	TRBJ1-4	CASSIDRGVEKLFF
TRBV29-1	TRBJ1-2	CSVVGTRVGYTF
TRBV28	TRBJ2-1	CASRRDILEFF
TRBV11-2	TRBJ2-3	CASSQWTRRTDTQYF
TRBV11-2	TRBJ2-6	CASSLWALRVSGANVLTF
TRBV18	TRBJ2-7	CASSPLQGSYEQYF
TRBV7-9	TRBJ2-7	CASAPREGREQYF
TRBV7-9	TRBJ2-7	CASSVGQGRTYEQYF
TRBV5-1	TRBJ2-1	CASSPYSGRAGDEQFF
TRBV18	TRBJ1-1	CASSPLPVGDGAFF
TRBV5-6	TRBJ1-3	CASSLGRSGARGNTIYF
TRBV6-5	TRBJ2-5	CASSYSIQETQYF
TRBV19	TRBJ2-3	CASTDGGGGTDTQYF
TRBV19	TRBJ1-5	CASSIGPNSNQPQHF
TRBV5-1	TRBJ2-5	CASSLGQAQETQYF
TRBV5-6	TRBJ2-1	CASSFPAGGPYNEQFF
TRBV7-2	TRBJ2-5	CASSFQAGGRETQYF
TRBV29-1	TRBJ2-3	CSVELGGLSRTDTQYF
TRBV2	TRBJ2-3	CASSEDRDTQYF
TRBV2	TRBJ2-7	CASRIYSYEQYF
TRBV14	TRBJ1-4	CASSQTGTRANEKLFF
TRBV5-1	TRBJ2-1	CASSMGVAYNEQFF
TRBV9	TRBJ2-2	CASSVTGSNTGELFF
TRBV27	TRBJ2-7	CASSYNSVSYEQYF
TRBV6-4	TRBJ2-5	CASSDSPSACRWRQETQYF
TRBV7-2	TRBJ2-2	CASSPPWGSPTGELFF
TRBV19	TRBJ1-1	CASSTGTENTEAFF
TRBV27	TRBJ1-5	CASSFQNQPQHF
TRBV27	TRBJ2-1	CASAEIVRYNEQFF
TRBV18	TRBJ2-4	CASSPPDLHIQYF
TRBV18	TRBJ2-2	CASSPGIAGTGELFF
TRBV5-4	TRBJ2-3	CASSAYTDTQYF
TRBV2	TRBJ2-1	CATNSGSINEQFF
TRBV2	TRBJ1-2	CASSLYRTGQGYTF
TRBV6-5	TRBJ2-2	CASSSQGLNTGELFF
TRBV7-6	TRBJ2-1	CASSLGVRNGNEQFF
TRBV30	TRBJ1-3	CAWSEKGRRGSGNTIYF
TRBV28	TRBJ2-7	CATMKYEQYF
TRBV5-4	TRBJ2-5	CASSLVSGRGETQYF
TRBV5-1	TRBJ2-7	CASSLDPRGQGTTEQYF
TRBV6-1	TRBJ2-1	CASSDLGSYNEQFF
TRBV28	TRBJ1-2	CASSNQGTGVDYTF
TRBV7-2	TRBJ2-2	CASSLFVSNTGELFF
TRBV9	TRBJ2-3	CASSVLPHAGSKTDTQYF
TRBV10-3	TRBJ1-3	CAISEGLSFGNTIYF
TRBV18	TRBJ2-1	CASSPNRGVLYEQFF
TRBV5-1	TRBJ1-2	CASSLELRGYNYGYTF
TRBV7-9	TRBJ2-7	CASSLRDGEQYF
TRBV29-1	TRBJ1-2	CSVERGYTF